The entry that follows covers one T cell receptor beta chain sequence. Its specific antigen is unknown. Qualities for individual bases were not recorded, and no much larger clone is one base off. TCRbeta CDR3 regions were amplified from genomic DNA using the immunoSEQ Assay, a bias-controlled multiplex PCR. The original methods were these. Nucleated cell counts per sample were estimated from amplification of reference gene primers within the assay. Sequence reads were collapsed and filtered to measure the absolute abundance of every unique TCRbeta CDR3 rearrangement. For each sample, productive Simpson clonality was calculated by taking the square root of Simpson's diversity index across productive rearrangements. Held by TCRdb, this immuneACCESS table contains in-frame sequences only and omits some clones. Under half of the omission traces to an unresolved V gene where checked; the cause of the rest is unknown. V and J calls and clone size are copied from that table; D and trimming were computed from the DNA. The sample table shows 67,000 or so clones, and roughly 77% are seen once. The top ten clones comprise 0.83% of the sample.

From the cysteine through the phenylalanine, the CDR3 covers 14 amino acids. This entry keeps only the CDR3 DNA: 42 bases, framed from base 1. The germline ends are 9 bases apart after V is trimmed by 2 bases and J by 4 bases. The germline V gene (reference sequence) gives CDR1 as LNHDA and CDR2 as SQIVND. Collaborating institutions collected whole blood in K2EDTA tubes following their own protocols. For TCRbeta analysis, collaborator samples were shipped as frozen whole blood, as isolated PBMCs, or as DNA extracted from either sample type. This entry is derived from a study of blood T cell repertoires in COVID-19 (dated by TCRdb to the early 2020s). Regarding the research as a whole: Samples from collaborators originated in the United States, Italy and Spain and spanned both the acute and convalescent phases of COVID-19. Nearly every sample came with metadata listing a de-identified subject ID, COVID-19 status, age in years and sex. The repertoires were made available in a free public database intended to serve as a resource for research on the immune response to SARS-CoV-2. The prospective study material was composed of cDNA or gDNA derived from T cells, B-cell-depleted T cells, or PBMCs. Samples were obtained from the ongoing ImmuneRACE study (first 160 participants) and from over 1,000 subjects provided by 6 global collaborators. Deeply sampled blood TCRbeta repertoires from subjects exposed to, actively infected with, or recovered from COVID-19 were included in the dataset. Where available, HLA class I and class II types were obtained from metadata supplied by the sample provider rather than from assay-based typing.

The research as a whole found: The amount of clinical and demographic metadata varied by source and participant and was provided uncurated.

Recombination connected TRBV19 to TRBJ2-4, with TRBD2 tentatively as D gene (5 bases match). The sample was peripheral blood. This sequence originates from a woman in her 70s with acute or convalescent COVID-19. This receptor has the CDR3 CASSITRGKNIQYF. The DNA sequence follows: TGTGCCAGTAGTATAACCCGCGGGAAAAACATTCAGTACTTC.